This TCR beta chain was sequenced in a study of PD-1 blockade in classical Hodgkin lymphoma. Of note for this clone: Its target is not known.

As to time point: cycle 4 day 1 (C4D1), after less than seven weeks of nivolumab. Every patient was affected by relapse after autologous stem cell transplantation, while exposure to brentuximab vedotin was not uniform. Complete response, partial response or progressive disease were the best responses. Here immunoSEQ multiplex PCR was the method, and the copy in TCRdb shows in-frame clones only, minus some. Of about 89,000 clones listed, 90% were seen once; the top ten hold 2.9%. Findings of the study overall: By cycle point C4D1, TCR diversity had risen significantly in CD4+ cells (but not CD8+ cells). Prior to therapy, complete responders displayed diversity much like that of newly diagnosed patients. After ASCT, patients who started nivolumab under 1 year later were excluded.

J was trimmed by 0 bases and V by 4 bases; bases with no gene match: 5. CDR1 is LNHNV and CDR2 is YYDKDF in the germline V gene (reference sequence). This CDR3 region has 15 residues. The rearrangement links TRBV15 to TRBJ2-7, with 8 bases that match TRBD1. The sequence was obtained from a human donor with classical Hodgkin lymphoma. The input for sequencing was peripheral blood mononuclear cells (PBMCs), taken before the fourth cycle of nivolumab. CDR3 coding DNA: TGTGCCACCAGCATTGGACAGGGCAACTCCTACGAGCAGTACTTC. Translation gives CATSIGQGNSYEQYF.